These 18 T cell receptor beta chains originate from one sample sequenced in a study of identical twins. MiXCR, run by TCRdb on the 5' RACE reads, gives a single entry per CDR3 protein. Found here are around 480,000 distinct CDR3 sequences, approximately 14% of them singletons; the top ten hold about 0.52%. This same sample was also part of a study on yellow fever vaccine responses in identical twins.

The sample was CD4+ T cells sorted from blood. The receptor set was obtained from a woman aged 18-30 years in good health.

The table lists this clonotype with a few counts. The genes are TRBV12-3 or TRBV12-4 and TRBJ2-5; D may be TRBD1 (6 bases). There are 15 residues in the CDR3. Deletions cut 2 bases from V and 4 bases from J, with 14 bases between. CDR3 nucleotides: TGTGCCAGCAGTTTATTTAGGGGGACGGGAGAGACCCAGTACTTC. Amino acids: CASSLFRGTGETQYF.

This clonotype was detected only a few times. The genes are TRBV25-1 and TRBJ1-2, with 12 bases fitting TRBD1. In germline, CDR1 is MGHDK, CDR2 SYGVNS. The CDR3 length is 16 residues. V shed 5 bases, J shed 5 bases, and the junction held 9 bases outside the gene matches. The CDR3 sequence is CASSFSGQGAGYGYTF. CDR3 sequence (DNA): TGTGCCAGCAGTTTCTCGGGACAGGGGGCAGGGTATGGCTACACCTTC.

The J gene is TRBJ1-4, the V gene TRBV27; D gene uncertain. Per the germline V gene, CDR1 is MNHEY and CDR2 is SMNVEV (reference sequence). V was trimmed by 4 bases and J by 8 bases, leaving 17 bases between them. The CDR3 consists of 15 residues. CDR3 residues: CASSSMTRLPEKLFF. CDR3 in DNA: TGTGCCAGCAGTTCCATGACGAGACTCCCAGAAAAACTGTTTTTT. Variable domain in full (rest from reference TRBV27 and TRBJ1-4): EAQVTQNPRYLITVTGKKLTVTCSQNMNHEYMSWYRQDPGLGLRQIYYSMNVEVTDKGDVPEGYKVSRKEKRNFPLILESPSPNQTSLYFCASSSMTRLPEKLFFGSGTQLSVL.

A few counts support this clonotype. The chain combines TRBV20-1 with TRBJ2-3; no clear D. Germline V CDR1 and CDR2: DFQATT, SNEGSKA (reference sequence). The CDR3 covers 16 residues. Trimming shortened V by 6 bases and J by 2 bases, and 21 bases separated the two germline ends. The CDR3 protein is CSAHPPGLRATDTQYF. CDR3 coding DNA: TGCAGTGCCCATCCTCCGGGCCTTAGGGCCACAGATACGCAGTATTTT.

In its sample, this clonotype was seen a few times. The rearrangement links TRBV14 to TRBJ2-1; D not resolved. This CDR3 has 15 amino acids. Per the germline V gene, CDR1 is SGHDN and CDR2 is FVKESK. V shed 3 bases and J shed 5 bases, with 14 bases lying between them. The CDR3 DNA reads TGTGCCAGCAGCCAGAGGCTTGGGTCCAACAATGAGCAGTTCTTC. It encodes CASSQRLGSNNEQFF.

The chain is built from TRBV15 and TRBJ2-7; no reliable D call. Germline V gene lookup returns CDR1 LNHNV and CDR2 YYDKDF (reference sequence). There are 14 residues in the CDR3. The ends were cut back, 5 bases at V and 4 bases at J, with 15 bases in the middle. The CDR3 sequence: CATSSWTKNYEQYF. As DNA, the CDR3 is TGTGCCACCAGCTCTTGGACCAAAAATTACGAGCAGTACTTC.

The chain is built from TRBV20-1 and TRBJ2-6, with no clear D. Per germline, CDR1 DFQATT and CDR2 SNEGSKA (reference sequence). V lost 2 bases and J lost 1, with 6 bases in between. The CDR3 is 14 amino acids. The CDR3 DNA sequence: TGCAGTGCTAGATACGGGTCTGGGGCCAACGTCCTGACTTTC. Protein: CSARYGSGANVLTF.

V is TRBV7-2 and J is TRBJ2-5, with a weak D call TRBD2 (5 bases). V was shortened by 3 bases and J by 7 bases, with 21 bases between the two germline ends. The germline V gene encodes CDR1 SGHTA and CDR2 FQGNSA. The CDR3 runs to 16 residues. CDR3 sequence: CASSLVGGAGGGTQYF. The DNA for the CDR3 is TGTGCCAGCAGCTTGGTTGGAGGAGCAGGAGGAGGGACCCAGTACTTC.

In this sample, this clonotype turned up a few times. The rearrangement links TRBV5-1 to TRBJ2-1; tentatively, D is TRBD1 (5 bases). CDR1 is SGHRS and CDR2 is YFSETQ in the germline V gene. This CDR3 is built from 17 residues. Trimming stripped 0 bases from V and 2 bases from J, with 15 bases between. CDR3 amino acids: CASSLGGTTAPYNEQFF. As DNA, the CDR3 is TGCGCCAGCAGCTTGGGGGGCACAACAGCGCCCTACAATGAGCAGTTCTTC.

To note about this clonotype: At one of its ends the junction is not consistent with the germline gene, which may arise from a read error. The chain employs TRBV13 and TRBJ2-5; TRBD2 agrees at 9 bases. The CDR3 covers 19 residues. Germline CDR1 reads PRHDT; CDR2 reads FYEKMQ (reference sequence). The CDR3 region has the DNA TGTGCCTGCAGCTTTGGGGGACGAGGACTAGCGTGGGACAGAGAGACCCAGTACTTC. Residues: CACSFGGRGLAWDRETQYF.

The chain recombines TRBV18 with TRBJ2-3; a possible D gene is TRBD2 (6 bases). Deletions cut 2 bases from V and 5 bases from J, with 20 bases between. The length of the CDR3 is 17 residues. Germline V gives CDR1 KGHSH, CDR2 LQKENI. Written as DNA, the CDR3 is TGTGCCAGCTCACCAAGTCTAGCGAAGGTAGCAGGAGATACGCAGTATTTT. This translates into CASSPSLAKVAGDTQYF.

This clonotype appeared a few times. V and J are TRBV5-1 and TRBJ2-1, with 12 bases that match TRBD2. CDR3 size: 14 residues. CDR1 and CDR2 from the germline V gene are SGHRS and YFSETQ. V lost 4 bases, J lost 6 bases, and 2 bases stayed unmatched. CDR3 loop: CASSGGLAGNEQFF. CDR3 in DNA: TGCGCCAGCAGCGGGGGACTAGCGGGCAATGAGCAGTTCTTC. The variable domain in full, with the rest retrieved from reference TRBV5-1 and TRBJ2-1, is KAGVTQTPRYLIKTRGQQVTLSCSPISGHRSVSWYQQTPGQGLQFLFEYFSETQRNKGNFPGRFSGRQFSNSRSEMNVSTLELGDSALYLCASSGGLAGNEQFFGPGTRLTVL.

This clonotype was observed many times. This chain links TRBV12-3 or TRBV12-4 with TRBJ2-5; D gene ambiguous. Between the trimmed V and J ends, which lost 6 bases and 5 bases, there was a span of 7 bases. The CDR3 covers 11 residues. This CDR3 reads CASRAVETQYF. The CDR3 nucleotides are TGTGCCAGCAGAGCTGTGGAGACCCAGTACTTC.

The chain joins TRBV11-2 to TRBJ2-6; 12 nucleotides match TRBD1. Germline V CDR1 and CDR2: SGHAT, FQNNGV. The CDR3 spans 17 residues. V trimming: 7 bases; J trimming: 2 bases; junction bases outside the gene matches: 6. The CDR3 nucleotides read TGTGCCAGCATCCCGGGACAGGGGGCGGCTGGGGCCAACGTCCTGACTTTC. The encoded protein is CASIPGQGAAGANVLTF.

This chain uses TRBV7-6 with TRBJ2-1; 10 bases agree with TRBD2. J was trimmed by 4 bases and V by 1 base; bases with no gene match: 7. The CDR3 has 17 amino acids. Germline CDR1 SGHVS, CDR2 FNYEAQ. The CDR3 loop reads CASSLGVAGGTYNEQFF. The CDR3 DNA reads as TGTGCCAGCAGCTTAGGAGTAGCGGGGGGAACATACAATGAGCAGTTCTTC.

This clonotype appeared a few times. V usage is TRBV6-5 and J usage is TRBJ2-7, with D unresolved. Germline V gene sequence: CDR1 MNHEY, CDR2 SVGAGI. Trimming left V 2 bases short and J 0 bases short, with 8 bases between. The length of the CDR3 is 14 residues. The CDR3 DNA is TGTGCCAGCAGTTACGGGGAATCCTCCTACGAGCAGTACTTC. It encodes CASSYGESSYEQYF.

This clonotype has just a few counts. This chain joins TRBV7-8 and TRBJ2-3; D uncertain. V dropped 2 bases and J dropped 6 bases, with 6 bases sitting between them. The CDR3 has 12 residues. Germline loops: CDR1 SGHVS, CDR2 FQNEAQ. The CDR3, as DNA: TGTGCCAGCAGCTTATTTCGTGATACGCAGTATTTT. Amino acid sequence: CASSLFRDTQYF.

The V and J genes are TRBV6-5 and TRBJ2-5; 8 bases align to TRBD2. The CDR3 loop spans 12 amino acids. Losses at the gene ends were 6 bases for V and 5 bases for J; bases not matched to a gene: 2. From germline, CDR1 is MNHEY and CDR2 SVGAGI. The CDR3 loop reads CASRVAGETQYF. The CDR3 DNA is TGTGCCAGCAGGGTAGCGGGGGAGACCCAGTACTTC.